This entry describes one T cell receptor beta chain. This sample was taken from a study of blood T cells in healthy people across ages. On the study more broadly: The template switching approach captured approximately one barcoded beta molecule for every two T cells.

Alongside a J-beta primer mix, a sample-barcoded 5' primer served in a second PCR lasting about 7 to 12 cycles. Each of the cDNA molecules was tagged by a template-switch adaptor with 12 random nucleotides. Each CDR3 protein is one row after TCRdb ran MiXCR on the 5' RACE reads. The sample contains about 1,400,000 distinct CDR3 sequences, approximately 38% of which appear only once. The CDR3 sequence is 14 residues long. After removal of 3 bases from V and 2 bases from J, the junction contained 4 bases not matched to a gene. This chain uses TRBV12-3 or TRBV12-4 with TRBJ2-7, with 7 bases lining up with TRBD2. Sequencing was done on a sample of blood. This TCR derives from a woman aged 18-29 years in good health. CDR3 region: CASSFAGDAYEQYF. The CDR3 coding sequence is TGTGCCAGCAGTTTTGCGGGAGATGCCTACGAGCAGTACTTC.